The rows below give T cell receptor beta chains drawn from one sample of a study of T cells in Graves' hyperthyroidism and ophthalmopathy. TCRdb re-called the multiplex PCR reads through MiXCR, storing one row per CDR3 protein. The data contain over 250,000 distinct CDR3 sequences, approximately 13% of them seen just once; the ten biggest clones take up approximately 35%. The sample consisted of blood. Receptors were obtained from a woman aged 40 to 50 with Graves' ophthalmopathy. Both conserved end residues are part of each CDR3. D genes are given only for firm matches. Only some rows state a clone size, as once, few, many or a class for expanded clones.

cdr3_nt cdr3_aa j_call d_call v_call clone_size
TGTGCCAGCAGTTTAGGCGGGATCTCCGGGGAGCTGTTTTTT CASSLGGISGELFF TRBJ2-2 - TRBV28 many
TGTGCCAGTAGTGCCGAGAAACAGTACACGAATTCACCCCTCCACTTT CASSAEKQYTNSPLHF TRBJ1-6 - TRBV19 -
TGTGCCAGCAGTGGGACAGCGGGGTTACGGGAAAAACTGTTTTTT CASSGTAGLREKLFF TRBJ1-4 - TRBV25-1 -
TGCAGCCCCGGAGACCCAAGTGGGACAGGAGGGGTTCCGCAGTATTTT CSPGDPSGTGGVPQYF TRBJ2-3 TRBD1 TRBV20-1 -
TGTGCCAGCAGCTTAACAAGTACTGGGACATCCGATCGGGAGCAGTTCTTC CASSLTSTGTSDREQFF TRBJ2-1 - TRBV7-9 -
TGCAGCGTTGATACCGTGGGCGGGGCCGCCGGCTATGGCTACACCTTC CSVDTVGGAAGYGYTF TRBJ1-2 - TRBV29-1 many
TGTGCCAGCATCGCCTTCGGAACCGGATCCACCTCCTACGAGCAGTACTTC CASIAFGTGSTSYEQYF TRBJ2-7 - TRBV27 many
TGTGCCAGCGGCCAAGAGTATGAGCAGTTCTTC CASGQEYEQFF TRBJ2-1 - TRBV3-1 many
TGTGCCAGCAGCCAAGCGGGCCTGACGAACACTGAAGCTTTCTTT CASSQAGLTNTEAFF TRBJ1-1 - TRBV3-1 many
TGTGCTAGTGGTTTTGGCGGGTGGGAGACCCAGTACTTC CASGFGGWETQYF TRBJ2-5 - TRBV12-5 many
TGCAGTGCTGCACCCAGCACCGGGGAGCTGTTTTTT CSAAPSTGELFF TRBJ2-2 - TRBV20-1 -
TGTGCCAGCAGCCGGGACTACCGAAACACCGGGGAGCTGTTTTTT CASSRDYRNTGELFF TRBJ2-2 TRBD2 TRBV11-2 many
TGTGCCAGCAGTTTGTGGGATATGGGCACCGGGGAGCTGTTTTTT CASSLWDMGTGELFF TRBJ2-2 - TRBV28 many
TGTGCCAGCAGTCCAAGTACGGCCAACTATGGCTACACCTTC CASSPSTANYGYTF TRBJ1-2 - TRBV12-3/TRBV12-4 many
TGTGCCAGCAGCTTATTTCCTAGCGGGACCTCCTACAATGAGCAGTTCTTC CASSLFPSGTSYNEQFF TRBJ2-1 TRBD2 TRBV7-3 many
TGTGCCAGCAGCCCCGGACTAGCGGGGGACCCACCTAAAACCCAGTACTTC CASSPGLAGDPPKTQYF TRBJ2-5 TRBD2 TRBV7-9 many
TGTGCCAGTAGTATCGGGGTGGGCACCGGGGAGCTGTTTTTT CASSIGVGTGELFF TRBJ2-2 - TRBV19 few
TGTGCTAGTGGTGCGGGAAGACAGGGGGCCTACAATGAGCAGTTCTTC CASGAGRQGAYNEQFF TRBJ2-1 TRBD1 TRBV12-5 many
TGTGCCAGCAGCTTAGCGTGGTCCCCAGGGAGAACCGGGGAGCTGTTTTTT CASSLAWSPGRTGELFF TRBJ2-2 - TRBV7-8 many
TGTGCCTGGAGTGGAAGCGAGACCCAGTACTTC CAWSGSETQYF TRBJ2-5 - TRBV30 -
TGTGCCAGTAGGTACAGGGTACGCACAGATACGCAGTATTTT CASRYRVRTDTQYF TRBJ2-3 - TRBV19 few
TGTGCCACCAGTGACTCCGGACAGGCGGGGTACTATGGCTACACCTTC CATSDSGQAGYYGYTF TRBJ1-2 TRBD1 TRBV24-1 many
TGCAGTGCTAGTGTCAGTGTAGATAATTCACCCCTCCACTTT CSASVSVDNSPLHF TRBJ1-6 - TRBV20-1 many
TGTGCCAGCAGCCAAGATGGAGGGGGTGAGCAGTACTTC CASSQDGGGEQYF TRBJ2-7 - TRBV3-1 many
TGCGCCAGCAGTGAGCATCTGTCAACCTATGGAGAAGATACGCAGTATTTT CASSEHLSTYGEDTQYF TRBJ2-3 - TRBV10-1 few
TGTGCCAGCAGTGAAAGGGACAGCTCCTACGAGCAGTACTTC CASSERDSSYEQYF TRBJ2-7 TRBD1 TRBV2 many
TGTGCCAGCAGCCGGAAGGAGGCCAAAAACATTCAGTACTTC CASSRKEAKNIQYF TRBJ2-4 - TRBV6-1 many
TGCGTCAGCAGCCAGGACGGAGACAATCAGCCCCAGCATTTT CVSSQDGDNQPQHF TRBJ1-5 - TRBV5-1 once
TGTGCCAGCAGTGCCCTAGCGGGGGGCTCCTACAATGAGCAGTTCTTC CASSALAGGSYNEQFF TRBJ2-1 TRBD2 TRBV6-1 many
TGTGCCAGCTCACGAAGGGGGTTTGATCACACCTTC CASSRRGFDHTF TRBJ1-2 - TRBV18 many
TGTGCCAGCAGCTCCGGAGACGCCTACGAGCAGTACTTC CASSSGDAYEQYF TRBJ2-7 - TRBV7-8 many
TGCAGCGTTGATGGAGGGGCGGAGAGAGTTTACAATGAGCAGTTCTTC CSVDGGAERVYNEQFF TRBJ2-1 - TRBV29-1 few
TGTGCCAGCAGCCACAGGAGTCGGGACACCGGGGAGCTGTTTTTT CASSHRSRDTGELFF TRBJ2-2 - TRBV11-1 many
TGTGCCAGCAGTTACAATCACGTCTATGGCTACACCTTC CASSYNHVYGYTF TRBJ1-2 - TRBV6-1 many
TGTGCCAGCAATACACAGGGGAAGGAGACCCAGTACTTC CASNTQGKETQYF TRBJ2-5 TRBD1 TRBV6-1 many
TGTGCCAGCAGCTTCCCTTTAAGCGGGGAGAGCAATGAGCAGTTCTTC CASSFPLSGESNEQFF TRBJ2-1 TRBD2 TRBV7-8 many
TGTGCCAGCACCAACTACATGAACACTGAAGCTTTCTTT CASTNYMNTEAFF TRBJ1-1 - TRBV6-2/TRBV6-3 few
TGTGCCAGCAGTTTAGCTAGCGGGATTTTAGAGACCCAGTACTTC CASSLASGILETQYF TRBJ2-5 TRBD2 TRBV6-1 many
TGTGCCAGCAGCTTTGGAGCTAGCGGGGCCTACAATGAGCAGTTCTTC CASSFGASGAYNEQFF TRBJ2-1 TRBD2 TRBV7-2 -
TGTGCCAGCAGCCGAACCGACAGCCAAGAGACCCAGTACTTC CASSRTDSQETQYF TRBJ2-5 - TRBV3-1 few